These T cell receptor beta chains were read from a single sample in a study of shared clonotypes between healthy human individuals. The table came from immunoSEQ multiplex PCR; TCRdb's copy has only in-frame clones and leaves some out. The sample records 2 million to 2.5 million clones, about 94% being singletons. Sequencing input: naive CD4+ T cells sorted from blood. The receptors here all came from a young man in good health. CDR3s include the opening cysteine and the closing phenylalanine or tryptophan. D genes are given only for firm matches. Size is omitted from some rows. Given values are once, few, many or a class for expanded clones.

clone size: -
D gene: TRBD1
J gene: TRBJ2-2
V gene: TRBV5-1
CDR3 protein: CASSPGQGAQFGELFF
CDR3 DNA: TGCGCCAGCAGCCCGGGACAGGGGGCGCAGTTCGGGGAGCTGTTTTTT

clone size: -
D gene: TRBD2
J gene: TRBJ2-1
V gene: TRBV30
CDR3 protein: CAWDGGGEQFF
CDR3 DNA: TGTGCCTGGGACGGGGGGGGTGAGCAGTTCTTC

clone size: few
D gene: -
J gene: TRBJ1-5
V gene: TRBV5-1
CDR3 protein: CASSQDGFNQPQHF
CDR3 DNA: TGCGCCAGCAGCCAGGACGGGTTCAATCAGCCCCAGCATTTT

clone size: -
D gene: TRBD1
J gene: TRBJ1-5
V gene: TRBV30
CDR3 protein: CAWATGGDQPQHF
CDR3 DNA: TGTGCCTGGGCTACAGGGGGGGATCAGCCCCAGCATTTT

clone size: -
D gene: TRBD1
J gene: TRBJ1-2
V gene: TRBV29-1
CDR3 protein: CSARTGVNYGYTF
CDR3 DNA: TGCAGCGCCCGGACAGGGGTTAACTATGGCTACACCTTC

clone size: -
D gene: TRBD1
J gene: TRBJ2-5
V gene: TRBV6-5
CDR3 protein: CASGRGQAPQETQYF
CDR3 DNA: TGTGCCAGCGGTCGCGGACAGGCACCACAAGAGACCCAGTACTTC

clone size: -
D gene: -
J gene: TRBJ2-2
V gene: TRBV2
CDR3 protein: CASSETRDFWNTGELFF
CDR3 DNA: TGTGCCAGCAGTGAGACCCGGGACTTTTGGAACACCGGGGAGCTGTTTTTT

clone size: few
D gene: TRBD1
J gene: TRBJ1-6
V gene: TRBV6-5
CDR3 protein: CASRATGRDSPLHF
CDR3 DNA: TGTGCCAGCAGGGCGACAGGGAGGGATTCACCCCTCCACTTT

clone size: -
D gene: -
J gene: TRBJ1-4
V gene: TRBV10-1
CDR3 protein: CASSEGTTNEKLFF
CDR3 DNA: TGCGCCAGCAGTGAAGGAACAACTAATGAAAAACTGTTTTTT

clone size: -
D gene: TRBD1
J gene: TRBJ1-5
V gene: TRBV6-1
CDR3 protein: CASTLGQGTQPQHF
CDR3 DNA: TGTGCCAGCACTCTAGGACAGGGGACCCAGCCCCAGCATTTT

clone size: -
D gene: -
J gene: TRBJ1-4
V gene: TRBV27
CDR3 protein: CASGGITNEKLFF
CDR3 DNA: TGTGCCAGCGGGGGGATTACTAATGAAAAACTGTTTTTT

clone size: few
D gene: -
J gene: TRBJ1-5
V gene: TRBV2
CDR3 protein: CASSDGSNQPQHF
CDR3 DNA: TGTGCCAGCAGTGACGGTAGCAATCAGCCCCAGCATTTT

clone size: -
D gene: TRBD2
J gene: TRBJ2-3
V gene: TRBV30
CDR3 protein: CAWSVGLAGAGTDTQYF
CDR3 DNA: TGTGCCTGGAGTGTCGGACTAGCGGGAGCAGGAACAGATACGCAGTATTTT

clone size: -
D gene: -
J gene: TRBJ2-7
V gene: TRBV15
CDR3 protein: CATSTVASKVYEQYF
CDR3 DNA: TGTGCCACCAGTACCGTTGCCTCGAAAGTCTACGAGCAGTACTTC

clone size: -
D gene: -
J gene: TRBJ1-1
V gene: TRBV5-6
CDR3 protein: CASSLVGQGKAFF
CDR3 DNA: TGTGCCAGCAGCTTGGTCGGGCAAGGAAAAGCTTTCTTT

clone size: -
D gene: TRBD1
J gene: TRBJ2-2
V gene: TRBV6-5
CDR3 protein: CASSSRDSPPTGELFF
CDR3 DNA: TGTGCCAGCAGTTCCCGGGACAGCCCCCCCACCGGGGAGCTGTTTTTT

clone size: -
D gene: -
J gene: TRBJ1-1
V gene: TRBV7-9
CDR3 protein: CASSSWTENTEAFF
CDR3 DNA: TGTGCCAGCAGCTCCTGGACAGAGAACACTGAAGCTTTCTTT

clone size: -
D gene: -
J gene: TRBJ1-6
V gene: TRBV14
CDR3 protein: CASSSLNSPLHF
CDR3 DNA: TGTGCCAGCAGCTCACTTAATTCACCCCTCCACTTT

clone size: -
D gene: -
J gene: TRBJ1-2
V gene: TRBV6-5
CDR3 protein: CASSRSAGVEYGYTF
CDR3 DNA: TGTGCCAGCAGTAGGTCCGCAGGGGTAGAGTATGGCTACACCTTC

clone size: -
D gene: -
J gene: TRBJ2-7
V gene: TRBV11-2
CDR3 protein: CASSPRWSLYEQYF
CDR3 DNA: TGTGCCAGCAGCCCGAGGTGGAGTCTCTACGAGCAGTACTTC

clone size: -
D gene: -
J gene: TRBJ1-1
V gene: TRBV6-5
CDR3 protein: CASSYGRKNTEAFF
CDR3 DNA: TGTGCCAGCAGTTACGGACGGAAGAACACTGAAGCTTTCTTT

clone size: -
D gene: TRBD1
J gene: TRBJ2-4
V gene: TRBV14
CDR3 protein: CASSHGTVKNIQYF
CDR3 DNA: TGTGCCAGCAGCCACGGGACAGTCAAAAACATTCAGTACTTC